These 24 T cell receptor beta chains share one sample of origin, sequenced in a study of blood T cell repertoires in COVID-19. Clones were sequenced by immunoSEQ multiplex PCR, and TCRdb holds only the in-frame ones, with some missing. Of 45,000 to 55,000 clones in the sample, about nine tenths were seen once. Sample: peripheral blood. The source is a woman aged 40 to 50 with active COVID-19.

The V gene is TRBV6-5, the J gene TRBJ1-1, with 8 bases lining up with TRBD1. J was trimmed by 1 base and V by 0 bases; bases with no gene match: 1. The germline gives CDR1 MNHEY, CDR2 SVGAGI. The CDR3 length is 15 residues. The CDR3 loop is CASSYSTGENTEAFF. The CDR3 coding sequence is TGTGCCAGCAGTTACTCGACAGGGGAGAACACTGAAGCTTTCTTT.

The chain uses TRBV7-9 and TRBJ1-1; D is unresolved. CDR1 is SEHNR and CDR2 is FQNEAQ in the germline V gene (reference sequence). The CDR3 contains 13 residues. Trimming took off 3 bases at V and 0 bases at J, with 5 bases between the two ends. Written as DNA, the CDR3 is TGTGCCAGCAGCTTCCAGGTGAACACTGAAGCTTTCTTT. Translating gives CASSFQVNTEAFF.

On this clone: One junction end does not reproduce the germline sequence, and a read error may be involved. V is TRBV3-1 (or the pseudogene TRBV3-2) and J is TRBJ2-2; tentatively, D is TRBD2 (5 bases). Germline CDR1 is LGHDT and CDR2 is YNNKEL (reference sequence). This CDR3 spans 12 amino acids. CDR3 residues: CASSYSTGELLF. Written as DNA, the CDR3 is TGTGCCAGCAGCTACTCCACCGGGGAGCTGCTTTTT.

The genes are TRBV29-1 and TRBJ1-2; D perhaps matches TRBD1 (5 bases). The CDR3 has 13 residues. Germline CDR1 is SQVTM and CDR2 is ANQGSEA. Trimming removed 6 bases at V and 3 bases at J, with 14 bases between. The DNA of the CDR3 is TGCAGCGTGGGTAGACAGAGATACTATGGCTACACCTTC. It specifies CSVGRQRYYGYTF. The whole variable domain, remainder taken from reference TRBV29-1 and TRBJ1-2, is SAVISQKPSRDICQRGTSLTIQCQVDSQVTMMFWYRQQPGQSLTLIATANQGSEATYESGFVIDKFPISRPNLTFSTLTVSNMSPEDSSIYLCSVGRQRYYGYTFGSGTRLTVV.

V gene TRBV28 combines with J gene TRBJ1-3; D perhaps matches TRBD1 (5 bases). Germline loops: CDR1 MDHEN, CDR2 SYDVKM. There are 16 residues in the CDR3. The germline V and J ends were trimmed by 9 bases and 3 bases, with 21 bases remaining between them. CDR3 protein: CARSVQGDASGNTIYF. The DNA for the CDR3 is TGTGCCAGATCGGTCCAGGGTGATGCTAGTGGAAACACCATATATTTT.

The chain is built from TRBV4-2 and TRBJ2-2; maybe TRBD1 (5 bases). Trimming stripped 4 bases from V and 8 bases from J, with 11 bases between. The germline CDR1 and CDR2 sequences are LGHNA and YNFKEQ. This CDR3 spans 13 amino acids. The CDR3 protein is CASSPGMSGELFF. CDR3 DNA sequence: TGTGCCAGCAGCCCAGGGATGTCGGGGGAGCTGTTTTTT.

The chain recombines TRBV13 with TRBJ1-1; possible D gene TRBD1, 6 bases. V was cut by 5 bases and J by 5 bases, with 21 bases left in between. Germline V gives CDR1 PRHDT, CDR2 FYEKMQ (reference sequence). This CDR3 has 16 residues. The CDR3 loop is CASSRTAQGFGTEAFF. CDR3 nucleotides: TGTGCCAGCAGCCGTACAGCTCAGGGGTTTGGGACTGAAGCTTTCTTT.

A word on this clone: In the same sample, other DNA sequences code for this CDR3. The rearrangement joins TRBV6-1 to TRBJ1-2; weak D call: TRBD1 (6 bases). Germline CDR1 is MNHNS and CDR2 is SASEGT. Trimming took 3 bases from V and 4 from J, leaving 12 bases between them. The CDR3 is 14 residues long. DNA of the CDR3: TGTGCCAGCAGTGACAGGGGCGTTTCCTATGGCTACACCTTC. This sequence encodes CASSDRGVSYGYTF.

The chain links TRBV30 to TRBJ2-5; D is uncertain. Trimming stripped 8 bases from V and 2 bases from J, with 9 bases between. Germline lookup yields CDR1 GTSNPN and CDR2 SVGIG (reference sequence). The CDR3 has 11 amino acids. The CDR3, as DNA: TGTGCCCTGAGCCTACAAGAGACCCAGTACTTC. Protein sequence: CALSLQETQYF. The whole variable domain, remainder taken from reference TRBV30 and TRBJ2-5, is SQTIHQWPATLVQPVGSPLSLECTVEGTSNPNLYWYRQAAGRGLQLLFYSVGIGQISSEVPQNLSASRPQDRQFILSSKKLLLSDSGFYLCALSLQETQYFGPGTRLLVL.

This clone was recorded once. This chain joins TRBV5-5 and TRBJ1-2; 7 bases line up with TRBD1. Germline assignment: CDR1 SGHKS and CDR2 YYEKEE (reference sequence). This CDR3 spans 13 amino acids. V was clipped by 7 bases and J by 3 bases; unmatched bases: 6. The CDR3 DNA reads as TGTGCCAGCGGCGACAGGGTGGACTATGGCTACACCTTC. It encodes CASGDRVDYGYTF.

The chain uses TRBV7-9 and TRBJ2-1, with TRBD2 as a possible D gene (6 bases). CDR3 length: 14 amino acids. Germline values: CDR1 SEHNR, CDR2 FQNEAQ (reference sequence). Trimming took 5 bases from V and 10 from J, leaving 18 bases between them. Written as DNA, the CDR3 is TGTGCCAGCAGCGCTGGGCCTGGCGGGAACGAGCAGTTCTTC. This gives the protein CASSAGPGGNEQFF. The whole variable domain, filled in from reference TRBV7-9 and TRBJ2-1, reads DTGVSQNPRHKITKRGQNVTFRCDPISEHNRLYWYRQTLGQGPEFLTYFQNEAQLEKSRLLSDRFSAERPKGSFSTLEIQRTEQGDSAMYLCASSAGPGGNEQFFGPGTRLTVL.

The CDR3 region has the DNA TGTGCCAGCAGTGAGTCAGGGGGCCAAGCGATTACCTTC. As protein: CASSESGGQAITF. The rearrangement joins TRBV6-1 to TRBJ1-2; 8 nucleotides agree with TRBD1. After removal of 3 bases from V and 14 bases from J, the junction contained 11 bases not matched to a gene. The CDR3 has 13 residues. Per the germline V gene, CDR1 is MNHNS and CDR2 is SASEGT.

The chain joins TRBV5-4 to TRBJ2-1; maybe TRBD1 (6 bases). Trimming cost V 0 bases and J 10 bases, with 20 bases left between them. This CDR3 contains 16 residues. Germline V gives CDR1 SGHNT, CDR2 YYREEE (reference sequence). CDR3 in DNA: TGTGCCAGCAGCTTGGCACCCGGGACAAAAACGGGCGAGCAGTTCTTC. Amino acids: CASSLAPGTKTGEQFF.

The V call is TRBV4-3, the J call TRBJ2-1; TRBD2 matches at 7 bases. The CDR3 totals 13 residues. Germline values: CDR1 LGHNA, CDR2 YSLEER. Losses at the gene ends were 0 bases for V and 7 bases for J; bases not matched to a gene: 0. In nucleotides, the CDR3 is TGCGCCAGCAGCCAAGAAGCGGGGAATGAGCAGTTCTTC. It is translated as CASSQEAGNEQFF.

The rearrangement joins TRBV6-2 or TRBV6-3 to TRBJ1-4, with TRBD1 matching over 11 bases. The trim removed 4 bases at V and 6 bases at J, leaving 4 bases unmatched. The CDR3 has 15 residues. The V gene's germline CDR1 is MNHEY and CDR2 SVGEGT. CDR3: CASSSPGQGDEKLFF. CDR3 DNA: TGTGCCAGCAGTTCCCCGGGACAGGGGGATGAAAAACTGTTTTTT.

V gene TRBV5-1 combines with J gene TRBJ1-6; no definite D call. This CDR3 comprises 15 residues. V was shortened by 0 bases and J by 5 bases, with 9 bases between the two germline ends. CDR1 and CDR2 (germline): SGHRS, YFSETQ. CDR3 nucleotides: TGCGCCAGCAGCTTGGAAGGGAGCGATAATTCACCCCTCCACTTT. This encodes CASSLEGSDNSPLHF.

This chain connects TRBV2 to TRBJ1-5; D gene uncertain. Trimming left V 5 bases short and J 8 bases short, with 13 bases between. Germline V gene data show CDR1 as SNHLY and CDR2 as FYNNEI. The CDR3 contains 13 residues. CDR3 sequence: CASSLYAPKPQHF. The CDR3 bases are TGTGCCAGCAGTTTATACGCACCTAAGCCCCAGCATTTT.

The rearrangement uses TRBV15 and TRBJ2-1, with TRBD2 matching over 13 bases. The J segment lost 9 bases and the V segment lost 5 bases, leaving 13 bases of the junction unmatched. Per germline, CDR1 LNHNV and CDR2 YYDKDF (reference sequence). The CDR3 spans 17 residues. The CDR3 DNA follows: TGTGCCACCAGCCCCCGTTTACTAGCGGGGGGGCAGAGTGAGCAGTTCTTC. Its translation is CATSPRLLAGGQSEQFF.

V and J are TRBV10-3 and TRBJ2-5; 8 bases fit TRBD1. The CDR3 loop spans 15 amino acids. In germline, CDR1 is ENHRY, CDR2 SYGVKD. The trim removed 3 bases at V and 5 bases at J, leaving 8 bases unmatched. DNA of the CDR3: TGTGCCATCAGTGACCCCCAGGGGGCCGGGGAGACCCAGTACTTC. It yields the protein CAISDPQGAGETQYF.

This clone came up once. The genes are TRBV5-1 and TRBJ1-1; TRBD1 aligns across 8 bases. Per germline, CDR1 SGHRS and CDR2 YFSETQ. The CDR3 loop spans 16 amino acids. Unmatched junction bases numbered 8, after V lost 3 bases and J lost 1 base. In DNA form, the CDR3 reads TGCGCCAGCAGCTCTACCCGACAGGGGACGAACACTGAAGCTTTCTTT. It is translated as CASSSTRQGTNTEAFF.

The chain is built from TRBV5-1 and TRBJ1-3, with a possible D match to TRBD1 (5 bases). The V gene lost 0 bases and the J gene lost 1 base, with 20 bases spanning the gap. The CDR3 is 19 residues long. CDR1 and CDR2 from the germline V gene are SGHRS and YFSETQ. The CDR3 DNA reads TGCGCCAGCAGCTTGGAAGCGCAGGGAGGCCCTTTTTCTGGAAACACCATATATTTT. It yields the protein CASSLEAQGGPFSGNTIYF.

J is TRBJ2-5 and V is TRBV2, with D perhaps matching TRBD1 (7 bases). The CDR3 loop spans 14 amino acids. Germline values: CDR1 SNHLY, CDR2 FYNNEI. V was trimmed by 6 bases and J by 1 base, leaving 12 bases between them. The CDR3: CASREGAGQETQYF. The CDR3, as DNA: TGTGCCAGCAGGGAGGGGGCGGGCCAAGAGACCCAGTACTTC.

The V call is TRBV5-1, the J call TRBJ2-7; TRBD1 is a possible D gene (6 bases). The V gene lost 3 bases and the J gene lost 5 bases, with 18 bases spanning the gap. The CDR3 length is 15 residues. Germline assignment: CDR1 SGHRS and CDR2 YFSETQ. The CDR3 nucleotides are TGCGCCAGCAGCTACCCAGGGGACCCGAACAACGAGCAGTACTTC. Residues: CASSYPGDPNNEQYF.

The gene calls are TRBV4-2 and TRBJ2-7; a weak D match, TRBD1 (5 bases). Germline V gene data show CDR1 as LGHNA and CDR2 as YNFKEQ. The CDR3 is made up of 15 amino acids. Trimming removed 3 bases at V and 2 bases at J, with 14 bases between. DNA for the CDR3: TGTGCCAGCAGCCAGGGGCCCTACCCCCCCTACGAGCAGTACTTC. This translates into CASSQGPYPPYEQYF.